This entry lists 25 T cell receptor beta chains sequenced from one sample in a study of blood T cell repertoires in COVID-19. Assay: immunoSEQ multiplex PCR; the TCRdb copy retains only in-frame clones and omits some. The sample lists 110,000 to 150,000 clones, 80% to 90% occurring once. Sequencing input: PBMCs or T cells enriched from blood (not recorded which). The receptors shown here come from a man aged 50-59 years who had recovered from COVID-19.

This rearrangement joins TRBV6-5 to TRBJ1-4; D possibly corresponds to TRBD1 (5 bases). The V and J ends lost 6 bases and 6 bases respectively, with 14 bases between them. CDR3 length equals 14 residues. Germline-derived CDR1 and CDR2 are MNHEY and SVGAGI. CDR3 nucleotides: TGTGCCAGCAGCGGACACCTTCAAGATGAAAAACTGTTTTTT. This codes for CASSGHLQDEKLFF.

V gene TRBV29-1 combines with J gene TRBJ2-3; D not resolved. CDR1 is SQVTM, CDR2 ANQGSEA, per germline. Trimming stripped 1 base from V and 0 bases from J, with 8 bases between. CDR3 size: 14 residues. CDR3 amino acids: CSVEAQLSTDTQYF. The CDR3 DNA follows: TGCAGCGTTGAAGCACAGTTAAGCACAGATACGCAGTATTTT.

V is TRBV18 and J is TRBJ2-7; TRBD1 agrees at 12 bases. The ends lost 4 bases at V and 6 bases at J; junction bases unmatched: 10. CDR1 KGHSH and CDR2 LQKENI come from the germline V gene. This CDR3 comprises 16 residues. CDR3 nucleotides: TGTGCCAGCTCACATGAGGGGACAGGGGGCTGGGGCGAGCAGTACTTC. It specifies CASSHEGTGGWGEQYF.

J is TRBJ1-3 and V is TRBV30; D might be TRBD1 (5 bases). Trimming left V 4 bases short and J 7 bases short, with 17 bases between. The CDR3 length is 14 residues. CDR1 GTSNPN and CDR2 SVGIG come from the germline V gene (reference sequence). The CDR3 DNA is TGTGCCTGGACCCTCGGGGGAGTTAGCAACACCATATATTTT. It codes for CAWTLGGVSNTIYF.

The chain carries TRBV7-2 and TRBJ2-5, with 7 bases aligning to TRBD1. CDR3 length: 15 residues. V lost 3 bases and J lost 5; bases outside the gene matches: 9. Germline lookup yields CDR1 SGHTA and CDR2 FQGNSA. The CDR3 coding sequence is TGTGCCAGCAGCTTGGGAACAGGGGTTGGTGAGACCCAGTACTTC. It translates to CASSLGTGVGETQYF.

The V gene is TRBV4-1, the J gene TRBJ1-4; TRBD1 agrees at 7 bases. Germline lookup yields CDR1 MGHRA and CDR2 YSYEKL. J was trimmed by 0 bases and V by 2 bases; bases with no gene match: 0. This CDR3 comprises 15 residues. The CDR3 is CASSQTGATNEKLFF. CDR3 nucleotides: TGCGCCAGCAGCCAAACAGGGGCAACTAATGAAAAACTGTTTTTT.

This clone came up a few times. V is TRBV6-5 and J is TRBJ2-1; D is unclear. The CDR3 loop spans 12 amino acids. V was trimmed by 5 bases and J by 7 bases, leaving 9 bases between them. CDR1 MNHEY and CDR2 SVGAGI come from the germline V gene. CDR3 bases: TGTGCCAGCAGTACGCACTCGAATGAGCAGTTCTTC. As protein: CASSTHSNEQFF.

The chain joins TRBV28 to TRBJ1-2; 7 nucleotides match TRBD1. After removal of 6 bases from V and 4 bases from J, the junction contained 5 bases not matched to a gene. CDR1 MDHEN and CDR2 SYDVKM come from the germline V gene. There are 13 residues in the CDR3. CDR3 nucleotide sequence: TGTGCCAGCAGCAACAGGGGCAGCTATGGCTACACCTTC. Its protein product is CASSNRGSYGYTF.

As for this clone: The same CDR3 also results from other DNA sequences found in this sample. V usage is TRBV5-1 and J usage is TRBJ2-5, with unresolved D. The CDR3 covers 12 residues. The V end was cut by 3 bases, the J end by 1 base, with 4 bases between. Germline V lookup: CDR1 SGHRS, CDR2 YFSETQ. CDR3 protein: CASSSSQETQYF. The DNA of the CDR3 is TGCGCCAGCAGCTCGAGCCAAGAGACCCAGTACTTC.

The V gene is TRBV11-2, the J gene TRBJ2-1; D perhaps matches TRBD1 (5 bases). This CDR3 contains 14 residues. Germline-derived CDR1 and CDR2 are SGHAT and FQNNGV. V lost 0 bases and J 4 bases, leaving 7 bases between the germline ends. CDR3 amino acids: CASSLDRAYNEQFF. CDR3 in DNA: TGTGCCAGCAGCTTAGACAGGGCTTACAATGAGCAGTTCTTC.

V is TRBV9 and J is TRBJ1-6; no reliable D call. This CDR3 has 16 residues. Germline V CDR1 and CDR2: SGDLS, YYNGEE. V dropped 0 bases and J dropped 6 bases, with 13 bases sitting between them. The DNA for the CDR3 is TGTGCCAGCAGCGTAGGGGAGGGCCCCCCTAATTCACCCCTCCACTTT. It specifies CASSVGEGPPNSPLHF. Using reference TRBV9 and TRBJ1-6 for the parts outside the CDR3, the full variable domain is DSGVTQTPKHLITATGQRVTLRCSPRSGDLSVYWYQQSLDQGLQFLIQYYNGEERAKGNILERFSAQQFPDLHSELNLSSLELGDSALYFCASSVGEGPPNSPLHFGNGTRLTVT.

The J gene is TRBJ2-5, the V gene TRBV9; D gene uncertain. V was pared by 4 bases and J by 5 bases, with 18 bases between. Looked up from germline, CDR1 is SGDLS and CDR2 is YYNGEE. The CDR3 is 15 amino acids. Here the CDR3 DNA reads TGTGCCAGCAGCCTTTCTGTCAGTGGTATGGAGACCCAGTACTTC. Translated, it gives CASSLSVSGMETQYF.

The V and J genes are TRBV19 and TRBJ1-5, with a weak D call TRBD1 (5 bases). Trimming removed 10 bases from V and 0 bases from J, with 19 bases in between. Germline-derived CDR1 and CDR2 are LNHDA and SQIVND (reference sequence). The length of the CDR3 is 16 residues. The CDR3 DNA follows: TGTGCCACCGCTCGCCAGGGTGCCTATAGCAATCAGCCCCAGCATTTT. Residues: CATARQGAYSNQPQHF. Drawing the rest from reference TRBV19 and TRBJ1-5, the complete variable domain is DGGITQSPKYLFRKEGQNVTLSCEQNLNHDAMYWYRQDPGQGLRLIYYSQIVNDFQKGDIAEGYSVSREKKESFPLTVTSAQKNPTAFYLCATARQGAYSNQPQHFGDGTRLSIL.

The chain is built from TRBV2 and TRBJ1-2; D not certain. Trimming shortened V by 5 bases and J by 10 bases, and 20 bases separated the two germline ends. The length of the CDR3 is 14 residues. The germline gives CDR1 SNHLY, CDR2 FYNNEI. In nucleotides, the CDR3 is TGTGCCAGCAGTTTGGACGCATTTAACGGGGACTACACCTTC. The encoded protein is CASSLDAFNGDYTF.

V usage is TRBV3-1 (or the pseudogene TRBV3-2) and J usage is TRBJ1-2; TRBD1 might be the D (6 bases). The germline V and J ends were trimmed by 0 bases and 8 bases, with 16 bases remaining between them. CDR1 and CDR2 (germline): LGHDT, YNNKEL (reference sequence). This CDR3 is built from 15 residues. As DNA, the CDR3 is TGTGCCAGCAGCCAAGATTCTAACAGGGTCCCCGGCTACACCTTC. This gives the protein CASSQDSNRVPGYTF.

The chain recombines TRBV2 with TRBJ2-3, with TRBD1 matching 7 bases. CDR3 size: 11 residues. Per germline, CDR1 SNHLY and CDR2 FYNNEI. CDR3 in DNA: TGTGCAGGGGGCATCACAGATACGCAGTATTTT. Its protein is CAGGITDTQYF.

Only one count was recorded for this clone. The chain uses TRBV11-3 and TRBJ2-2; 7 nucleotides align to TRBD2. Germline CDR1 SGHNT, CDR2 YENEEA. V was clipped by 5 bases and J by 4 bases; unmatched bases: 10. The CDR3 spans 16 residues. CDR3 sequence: CASSPASGAGTGELFF. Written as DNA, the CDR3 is TGTGCCAGCAGCCCGGCGAGCGGGGCGGGCACCGGGGAGCTGTTTTTT. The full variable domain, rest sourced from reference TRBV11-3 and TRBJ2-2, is EAGVVQSPRYKIIEKKQPVAFWCNPISGHNTLYWYLQNLGQGPELLIRYENEEAVDDSQLPKDRFSAERLKGVDSTLKIQPAELGDSAVYLCASSPASGAGTGELFFGEGSRLTVL.

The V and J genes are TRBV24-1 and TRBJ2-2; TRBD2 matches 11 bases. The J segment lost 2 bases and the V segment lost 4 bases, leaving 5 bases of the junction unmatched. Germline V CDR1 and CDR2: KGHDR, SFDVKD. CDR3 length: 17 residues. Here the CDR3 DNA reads TGTGCCACCAGTGAGGTAGCGGGAGGGCCAAACACCGGGGAGCTGTTTTTT. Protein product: CATSEVAGGPNTGELFF.

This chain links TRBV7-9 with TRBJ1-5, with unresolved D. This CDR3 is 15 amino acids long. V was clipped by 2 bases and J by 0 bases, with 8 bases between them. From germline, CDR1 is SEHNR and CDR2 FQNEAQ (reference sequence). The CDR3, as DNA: TGTGCCAGCAGCTTAAGAGGAGATAGCAATCAGCCCCAGCATTTT. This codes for CASSLRGDSNQPQHF.

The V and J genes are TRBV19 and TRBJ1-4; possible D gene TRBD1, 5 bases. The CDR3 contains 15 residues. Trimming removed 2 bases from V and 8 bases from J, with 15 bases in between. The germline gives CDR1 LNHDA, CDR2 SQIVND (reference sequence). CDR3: CASSIISDSGEKLFF. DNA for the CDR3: TGTGCCAGTAGTATAATCTCCGACAGCGGGGAAAAACTGTTTTTT.

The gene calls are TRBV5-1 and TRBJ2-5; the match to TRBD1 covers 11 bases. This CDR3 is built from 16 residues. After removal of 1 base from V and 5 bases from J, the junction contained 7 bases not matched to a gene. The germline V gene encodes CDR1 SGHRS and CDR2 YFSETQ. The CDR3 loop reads CASSLSGQGAGETQYF. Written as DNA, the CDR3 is TGCGCCAGCAGCTTGTCCGGACAGGGGGCAGGGGAGACCCAGTACTTC.

DNA for the CDR3: TGTGCCAGCAGTTTAGGCCGACAGGGACTTAACTATGGCTACACCTTC. Protein sequence: CASSLGRQGLNYGYTF. J is TRBJ1-2 and V is TRBV27; 7 bases fit TRBD1. Germline V gene data show CDR1 as MNHEY and CDR2 as SMNVEV (reference sequence). The CDR3 has 16 amino acids. V lost 2 bases and J lost 1; bases outside the gene matches: 7.

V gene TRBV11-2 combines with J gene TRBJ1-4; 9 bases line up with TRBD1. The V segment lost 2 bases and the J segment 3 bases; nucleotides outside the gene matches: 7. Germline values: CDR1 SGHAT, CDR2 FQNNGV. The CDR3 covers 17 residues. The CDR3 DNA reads TGTGCCAGCAGCTTACACAGGGGGCAGGGGGCTAATGAAAAACTGTTTTTT. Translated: CASSLHRGQGANEKLFF.

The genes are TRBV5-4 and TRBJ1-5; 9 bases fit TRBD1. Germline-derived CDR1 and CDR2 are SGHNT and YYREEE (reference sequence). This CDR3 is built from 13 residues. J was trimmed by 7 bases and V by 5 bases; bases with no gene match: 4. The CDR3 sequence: CASSPTGGQPQHF. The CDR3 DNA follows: TGTGCCAGCAGTCCGACAGGGGGGCAGCCCCAGCATTTT.

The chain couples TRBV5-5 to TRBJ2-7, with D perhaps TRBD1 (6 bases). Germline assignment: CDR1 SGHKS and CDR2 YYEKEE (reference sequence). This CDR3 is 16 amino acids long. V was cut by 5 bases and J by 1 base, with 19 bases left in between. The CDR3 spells CASSLTSGTLSYEQYF. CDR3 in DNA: TGTGCCAGCAGTTTGACGTCCGGGACACTTTCCTACGAGCAGTACTTC.